These T cell receptor beta chains were read from a single sample in a study of cytomegalovirus exposure and HLA in healthy donors. Clones were sequenced by immunoSEQ multiplex PCR, and TCRdb holds only the in-frame ones, with some missing. Among about 240,000 clones, around 86% were seen once, and the ten largest hold 1.2%. The sequenced sample consisted of PBMCs. These receptor sequences come from a woman in her twenties or thirties in good health and CMV-seropositive. The CDR3 runs from the conserved cysteine through the conserved F or W. D genes are given only for firm matches. Clone sizes are given selectively: once, few, many, or a class where the clone is expanded.

V gene: TRBV10-2; CDR3 length: 15; clone size: few; D gene: NA; J gene: TRBJ1-1; CDR3 protein: CASGNSQGFYTEAFF; CDR3 DNA: TGCGCCAGCGGAAATTCACAGGGTTTTTACACTGAAGCTTTCTTT
V gene: TRBV27; CDR3 length: 15; clone size: NA; D gene: NA; J gene: TRBJ1-3; CDR3 protein: CASSIGAETGNTIYF; CDR3 DNA: TGTGCCAGCAGTATAGGGGCGGAGACTGGAAACACCATATATTTT
V gene: TRBV11-2; CDR3 length: 15; clone size: NA; D gene: TRBD1; J gene: TRBJ1-5; CDR3 protein: CASSRTGASNQPQHF; CDR3 DNA: TGTGCCAGCAGCCGGACAGGGGCGAGCAATCAGCCCCAGCATTTT
V gene: TRBV6-6; CDR3 length: 15; clone size: NA; D gene: NA; J gene: TRBJ1-4; CDR3 protein: CASSSAGSTYEKLFF; CDR3 DNA: TGTGCCAGCAGCTCCGCCGGGAGTACGTATGAAAAACTGTTTTTT
V gene: TRBV7-2; CDR3 length: 11; clone size: few; D gene: NA; J gene: TRBJ2-1; CDR3 protein: CASSTLTSQFF; CDR3 DNA: TGTGCCAGCAGCACATTGACTAGTCAGTTCTTC
V gene: TRBV11-2; CDR3 length: 16; clone size: NA; D gene: NA; J gene: TRBJ1-2; CDR3 protein: CASSSSGTQANYGYTF; CDR3 DNA: TGTGCCAGCAGCTCTTCCGGGACACAAGCTAACTATGGCTACACCTTC
V gene: TRBV28; CDR3 length: 14; clone size: NA; D gene: NA; J gene: TRBJ2-3; CDR3 protein: CASSSTAEGDTQYF; CDR3 DNA: TGTGCCAGCAGTTCCACGGCGGAGGGGGATACGCAGTATTTT
V gene: TRBV10-1; CDR3 length: 18; clone size: NA; D gene: TRBD1; J gene: TRBJ2-1; CDR3 protein: CASSEAPRGRLTHNEQFF; CDR3 DNA: TGCGCCAGCAGTGAAGCACCCAGGGGGCGCTTAACCCACAATGAGCAGTTCTTC
V gene: TRBV7-9; CDR3 length: 17; clone size: few; D gene: TRBD2; J gene: TRBJ2-1; CDR3 protein: CASSPRQGLAGDNEQFF; CDR3 DNA: TGTGCCAGCAGCCCCCGACAGGGACTAGCGGGAGACAATGAGCAGTTCTTC
V gene: TRBV6-4; CDR3 length: 15; clone size: once; D gene: TRBD2; J gene: TRBJ2-3; CDR3 protein: CASRGSSGNTDTQYF; CDR3 DNA: TGTGCCAGCAGGGGTTCTAGCGGCAACACAGATACGCAGTATTTT
V gene: TRBV27; CDR3 length: 17; clone size: NA; D gene: NA; J gene: TRBJ2-1; CDR3 protein: CASSLGWVGGPYNEQFF; CDR3 DNA: TGTGCCAGCAGTTTAGGGTGGGTCGGGGGACCCTACAATGAGCAGTTCTTC
V gene: TRBV4-1; CDR3 length: 18; clone size: NA; D gene: TRBD1; J gene: TRBJ2-3; CDR3 protein: CASSQGPPGTGKTDTQYF; CDR3 DNA: TGCGCCAGCAGCCAAGGCCCTCCCGGGACAGGGAAGACAGATACGCAGTATTTT
V gene: TRBV11-3; CDR3 length: 16; clone size: once; D gene: NA; J gene: TRBJ2-3; CDR3 protein: CASSSREGGIPDTQYF; CDR3 DNA: TGTGCCAGCAGCTCCCGAGAGGGCGGGATCCCCGATACGCAGTATTTT